This T cell receptor (beta chain) derives from a study of human T cells and chemical hapten exposure (dated by TCRdb to the early 2020s). Broadly, across the study: Libraries were pooled for sequencing, and variation in per-sample TCR yields was attributed mainly to small differences in library volumes within the pool. The study tracked peripheral blood TCR repertoire changes in vivo during primary and secondary sensitization to the hapten diphenylcyclopropenone (DPC) in alopecia patients. For every blood RNA sample, sequencing covered both the TCR alpha and TCR beta chains.

The full study reports these points: Repeated subsampling changed both the strength of the expansion versus patch-test correlation and the threshold at which that correlation became significant. DPC sensitization did not change the number of TCRs with a frequency above 1 in 1000, and there was no evidence of changes in global repertoire structure.

The method was 5' RACE. Sequencing was carried out with an Illumina MiSeq. Library preparation attached unique molecular identifiers to individual cDNA molecules for quantitative, reproducible TCR counting. The study's own analysis went as follows. A median of roughly 100,000 TCRs per sample was observed, with a range of about 23,224 to 690,600. V, J and CDR3 annotation of the TCR reads was performed with the Decombinator software suite. Every sample was subsampled to the same number of TCRs (28,000) for the PS versus PT1 abundance plots. TCRs were defined as expanded if absent before sensitization and observed at least eight times at the 2-week time point. The public reads were run again by TCRdb, first through fastp at Q25 and then through MiXCR, and only productive beta chains were kept. When rows share a CDR3 protein, they turn into one entry using the most common DNA and genes. The authors' filters were not applied to this entry. Across this sample there are about 140,000 distinct CDR3 sequences, with roughly 4% seen only once. Over 1.1% of the sample is held by the ten biggest clonotypes.

Total RNA was extracted from unfractionated whole blood collected in Tempus Blood RNA tubes. Four or five healthy volunteers acted as controls for TCR sequencing and had blood drawn at day 0, 2 weeks and 6 weeks. This clonotype has a count of ten or more. Its antigen target is currently unknown. No base qualities exist here, and no much larger clone lies one base off it. Looking up the germline V gene yields CDR1 MNHEY and CDR2 SVGEGT. V has 6 bases trimmed and J has 0 bases trimmed; junction bases matching no gene number 6. There are 15 amino acids in the CDR3, from cysteine to phenylalanine inclusive. Only the CDR3 part of the read is kept: 45 bases, read in frame from the first base.

This sequence was found in a female donor in good health. The rearrangement joined TRBV6-2 or TRBV6-3 to TRBJ1-2, and TRBD1 matches 8 of the central bases. The DNA is TGTGCCAGCAGACCCGGACAGGGAGCTAACTATGGCTACACCTTC. Translated, it reads CASRPGQGANYGYTF.